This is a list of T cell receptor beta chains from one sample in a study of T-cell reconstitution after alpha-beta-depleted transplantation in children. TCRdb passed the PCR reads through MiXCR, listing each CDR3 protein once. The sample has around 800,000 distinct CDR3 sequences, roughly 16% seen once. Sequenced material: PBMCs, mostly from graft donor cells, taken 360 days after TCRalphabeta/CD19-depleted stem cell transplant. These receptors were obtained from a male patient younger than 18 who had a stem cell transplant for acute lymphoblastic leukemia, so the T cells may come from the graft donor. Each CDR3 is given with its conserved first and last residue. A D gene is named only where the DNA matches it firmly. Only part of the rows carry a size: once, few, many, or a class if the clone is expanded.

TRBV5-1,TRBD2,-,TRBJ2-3,TGCGCCAGCAGCCTTCTTAGCGGGATTGGCACAGATACGCAGTATTTT,CASSLLSGIGTDTQYF
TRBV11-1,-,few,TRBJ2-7,TGTGCCAGCAGCTTTTCGCCGGTAACCTACGAGCAGTACTTC,CASSFSPVTYEQYF
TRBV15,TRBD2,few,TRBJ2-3,TGTGCCACCAGCAGAGATCCCCCTGGACTAGCGGGAGGAGGGGGGGCAGATACGCAGTATTTT,CATSRDPPGLAGGGGADTQYF
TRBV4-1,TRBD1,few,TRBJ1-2,TGCGCCAGCAGGGACCCCGGCAGGGGGCATGGCTACACCTTC,CASRDPGRGHGYTF
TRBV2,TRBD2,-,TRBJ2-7,TGTGCCAGCAGTGAAGGGTCAAGCGGGAGGCGAACCTACGAGCAGTACTTC,CASSEGSSGRRTYEQYF
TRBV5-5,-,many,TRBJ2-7,TGTGCCAGCAGCTTGCTCCGGGACATCAACGAGCAGTACTTC,CASSLLRDINEQYF
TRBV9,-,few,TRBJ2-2,TGTGCCAGCAGCGTTGGCAGGGTGGCCGGGGAGCTGTTTTTT,CASSVGRVAGELFF
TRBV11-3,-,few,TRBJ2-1,TGTGCCAGCAGCTCGGGACCTAACTACAATGAGCAGTTCTTC,CASSSGPNYNEQFF
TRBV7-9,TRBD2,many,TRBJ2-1,TGTGCCAGCAGCCCCCCCGGGACTAGTGGGAATGAGCAGTTCTTC,CASSPPGTSGNEQFF
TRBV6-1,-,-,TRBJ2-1,TGTGCCAGCAGTGAAGTCGGGGTCTGGGGATACAATGAGCAGTTCTTC,CASSEVGVWGYNEQFF
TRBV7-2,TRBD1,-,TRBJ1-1,TGTGCCAGCAGCTTATACGGGACAGGGATGAACACTGAAGCTTTCTTT,CASSLYGTGMNTEAFF
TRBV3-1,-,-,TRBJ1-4,TGTGCCAGCAGCCAAAAAGACGGAAGGCTGTTTTTT,CASSQKDGRLFF
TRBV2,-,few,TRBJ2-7,TGTGCCAGCAACGGGGGAGCAGGGGCGGACGAGCAGTACTTC,CASNGGAGADEQYF
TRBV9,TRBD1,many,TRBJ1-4,TGTGCCAGCAGCCCAAGGACAGGGGATGAAAAACTGTTTTTT,CASSPRTGDEKLFF
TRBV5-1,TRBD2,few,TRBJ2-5,TGCGCCAGCAGACCAAGTAGCGGGAGGAGCGAGACCCAGTACTTC,CASRPSSGRSETQYF
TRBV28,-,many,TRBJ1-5,TGTGCCAGCAGTTCGAATCTAGGGGTGACACAGCCCCAGCATTTT,CASSSNLGVTQPQHF
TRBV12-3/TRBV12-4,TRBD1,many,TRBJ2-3,TGTGCCATCCGAGGCCCGGACAGGGGCGCAGATACGCAGTATTTT,CAIRGPDRGADTQYF
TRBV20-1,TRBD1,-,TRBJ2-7,TGCAGTGCTAGAGGGACAGGGCTCTCCTACGAGCAGTACTTC,CSARGTGLSYEQYF
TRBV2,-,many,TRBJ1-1,TGTGCCAGCAGTGAACACAGGGTGAGGTCTGAAGCTTTCTTT,CASSEHRVRSEAFF
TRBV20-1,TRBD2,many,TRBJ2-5,TGCAGTGCTAGAATGGCTAGCGGGTATCACTTC,CSARMASGYHF
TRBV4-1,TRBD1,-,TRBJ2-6,TGCGCCAGCAGCCAAGAGGGTTGGTTCACAGGGGTTTGGCCTGGGGCCAACGTCCTGACTTTC,CASSQEGWFTGVWPGANVLTF
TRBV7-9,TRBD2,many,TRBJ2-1,TGTGCCAGCAGCCCCCATGGTGGTAGCGGGAATAATGAGCAGTTCTTC,CASSPHGGSGNNEQFF
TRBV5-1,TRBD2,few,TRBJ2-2,TGCGCCAGCAGCACTATCCCGGGACTAGCGGGAGTTGACGGGGAGCTGTTTTTT,CASSTIPGLAGVDGELFF
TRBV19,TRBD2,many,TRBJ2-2,TGTGCCAGTAATGCCCCGGGACTAGCTACCGGGGAGCTGTTTTTT,CASNAPGLATGELFF
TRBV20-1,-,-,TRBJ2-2,TGCAGTGCTAGAGATCATGGGGGCACCGGGGAGCTGTTTTTT,CSARDHGGTGELFF
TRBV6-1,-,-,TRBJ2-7,TGTGCCAGCAGTGAGAGTTGGGCCTACGAGCAGTACTTC,CASSESWAYEQYF
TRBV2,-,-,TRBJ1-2,TGTGCCAGCAGTTCCGTGCCCCATGGCTACACCTTC,CASSSVPHGYTF
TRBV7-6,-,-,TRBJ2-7,TGTGCCACACGGGGCAGGTGTCTCAACGAGCAGTACTTC,CATRGRCLNEQYF
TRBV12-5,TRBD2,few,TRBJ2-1,TGTGCTAGTGGTTTGCGGGGGGACAATGAGCAGTTCTTC,CASGLRGDNEQFF
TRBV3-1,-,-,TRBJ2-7,TGTGCCAGCAGCACAGGACGGGGCCTTGGGAGGATTTTAATCTACGAGCAGTACTTC,CASSTGRGLGRILIYEQYF
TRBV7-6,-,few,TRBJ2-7,TGTGCCAGCAGCTTCAGGGTACTGTCCTACGAGCAGTACTTC,CASSFRVLSYEQYF
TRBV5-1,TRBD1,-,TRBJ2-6,TGCGCCAGCAGCCTGCCTGGACAGGCACTCCTCTCTGGGGCCAACGTCCTGACTTTC,CASSLPGQALLSGANVLTF
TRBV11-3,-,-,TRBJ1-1,TGTGCCAGCAGCTTAGATCGGGGTATGACCAATGAAGCTTTCTTT,CASSLDRGMTNEAFF
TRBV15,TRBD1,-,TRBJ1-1,TGTGCCACCAGCAGAGCGGCAGGGGGGATTGAAGCTTTCTTT,CATSRAAGGIEAFF
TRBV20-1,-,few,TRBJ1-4,TGCAGTGGCCGCGGGGGTGAAAAACTGTTTTTT,CSGRGGEKLFF
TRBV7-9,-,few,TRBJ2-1,TGTGCCAGCAGCTCCCGGGACTACAATGAGCAGTTCTTC,CASSSRDYNEQFF
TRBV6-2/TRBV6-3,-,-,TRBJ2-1,TGTGCCAGCAGTTACAGTGCGTTCAATGAGCAGTTCTTC,CASSYSAFNEQFF
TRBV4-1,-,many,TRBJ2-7,TGCGCCAGCAGCCACGGGGGTACCTACGAGCAGTACTTC,CASSHGGTYEQYF
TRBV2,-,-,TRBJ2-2,TGTGCCAGCAGTGAGAGTTCTCAGGGGAGCCCGCCGAAATATTTCGGGGAGCTGTTTTTT,CASSESSQGSPPKYFGELFF
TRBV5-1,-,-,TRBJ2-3,TGCGCCAGCAGCTTGGTTCCGACGGGGGCCACAGATACGCAGTATTTT,CASSLVPTGATDTQYF
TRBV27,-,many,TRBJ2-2,TGTGCCAGCAGTTTATTTCCGGAGGGGGGGACCGGGGAGCTGTTTTTT,CASSLFPEGGTGELFF
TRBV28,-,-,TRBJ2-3,TGTGCCAGCAGTTTGCTACCGTTTAGGGATACGCAGTATTTT,CASSLLPFRDTQYF
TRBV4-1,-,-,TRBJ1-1,TGCGCCAGCAGCCATCGAACTGGTGCACGGCCTGAAGCTTTCTTT,CASSHRTGARPEAFF
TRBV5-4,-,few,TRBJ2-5,TGTGCCAGCAGCTTGGGGAGGAGGGAGCAAGAGACCCAGTACTTC,CASSLGRREQETQYF
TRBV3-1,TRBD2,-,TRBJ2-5,TGTGCCAGCAGTTACCAGCGGGGGATAGAGACCCAGTACTTC,CASSYQRGIETQYF
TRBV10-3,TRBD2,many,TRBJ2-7,TGTGCCATCAGTGAGCTTGCGGGGGGGTTCGAGCAGTACTTC,CAISELAGGFEQYF
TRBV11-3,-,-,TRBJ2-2,TGTGCCAGCAGCCCACGGCTTGTCTCTCTGAACACCGGGGAGCTGTTTTTT,CASSPRLVSLNTGELFF
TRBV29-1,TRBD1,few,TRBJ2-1,TGCAGCGTTGAATCCGGGACAGGGTGGGGGGATGAGCAGTTCTTC,CSVESGTGWGDEQFF